This entry lists 9 T cell receptor beta chains sequenced from one sample in a study of vaccination and CD4 T cells after COVID-19. Noted treatment: roughly 10-day PBMC culture with coronavirus spike peptide pools or control peptides (ViraFEST assay). With the Oncomine TCR Beta short-read assay, DNA from cultured CD4+ T cells was sequenced. TCRdb recomputed calls from the PCR reads with MiXCR, one row per CDR3 protein. The sample consists of over 20,000 distinct CDR3 sequences, around 39% of them appearing once. These receptors' targets are unknown. Here the sequenced sample was CD4+ T cells from blood, cultured in vitro, taken before SARS-CoV-2 vaccination. The receptors originated from a human donor who received a COVID-19 vaccine.

The chain links TRBV7-2 to TRBJ2-1; the match to TRBD1 covers 7 bases. J lost 7 bases, V lost 6 bases, and 3 bases had no gene match. Germline V gives CDR1 SGHTA, CDR2 FQGNSA. CDR3 length: 12 amino acids. The CDR3 here is CASRRGQNEQFF. The CDR3 DNA follows: TGTGCCAGCAGAAGGGGGCAGAATGAGCAGTTCTTC.

V is TRBV2 and J is TRBJ2-5; perhaps TRBD2 as D (6 bases). The CDR3 is made up of 12 amino acids. V was trimmed by 8 bases and J by 2 bases, leaving 9 bases between them. CDR1 is SNHLY and CDR2 is FYNNEI in the germline V gene. The chain's CDR3 is CASGTLQETQYF. CDR3 sequence (DNA): TGTGCCAGCGGGACTCTTCAAGAGACCCAGTACTTC.

In this sample, this clonotype turned up a few times. Here the CDR3 DNA reads TGTGCCACCAGTGATCACATAAATACAGGCCGCAATGAGCAGTTCTTC. It codes for CATSDHINTGRNEQFF. V is TRBV24-1 and J is TRBJ2-1; possible D gene TRBD1, 5 bases. Between the trimmed V and J ends, which lost 3 bases and 6 bases, there was a span of 17 bases. This CDR3 has 16 residues. Germline CDR1 reads KGHDR; CDR2 reads SFDVKD.

The gene calls are TRBV14 and TRBJ2-5; 9 nucleotides line up with TRBD2. Germline V gives CDR1 SGHDN, CDR2 FVKESK. V lost 6 bases to trimming and J lost 5 bases; unmatched junction nucleotides: 16. The CDR3 spans 17 residues. Written as DNA, the CDR3 is TGTGCCAGCAGACTAAGAGGGGTAGCGGGGGCGGGGGAGACCCAGTACTTC. It encodes CASRLRGVAGAGETQYF.

V gene TRBV6-1 combines with J gene TRBJ2-7; D not certain. The V end lost 4 bases, the J end lost 3 bases, and 7 bases lay between the germline ends. The CDR3 is made up of 12 amino acids. Germline assignment: CDR1 MNHNS and CDR2 SASEGT. The CDR3 bases are TGTGCCAGCAGTGTAGAGTACTACGAGCAGTACTTC. It is translated as CASSVEYYEQYF.

CDR3: CASSYGRQANSYTF. The CDR3 bases are TGTGCCAGCAGTTATGGCCGACAGGCAAATAGCTACACCTTC. This chain connects TRBV6-5 to TRBJ1-2; a possible D gene is TRBD1 (6 bases). In germline, CDR1 is MNHEY, CDR2 SVGAGI. The CDR3 has 14 residues. V was shortened by 3 bases and J by 9 bases, with 17 bases between the two germline ends.

The rearrangement joins TRBV6-1 to TRBJ2-7; D gene ambiguous. CDR3 length: 13 amino acids. Germline loops: CDR1 MNHNS, CDR2 SASEGT. Trimming stripped 8 bases from V and 3 bases from J, with 14 bases between. The CDR3 bases are TGTGCCAGCCTTCTCCAAAACAGCTACGAGCAGTACTTC. Its protein product is CASLLQNSYEQYF.

This clonotype has only a few counts. The rearrangement links TRBV7-2 to TRBJ2-3; no definite D call. This CDR3 spans 11 amino acids. Trimming left V 5 bases short and J 6 bases short, with 6 bases between. Germline CDR1 is SGHTA and CDR2 is FQGNSA. The CDR3 here is CASSRWDTQYF. CDR3 coding DNA: TGTGCCAGCAGCCGGTGGGATACGCAGTATTTT.

V is TRBV20-1 and J is TRBJ1-2; 7 bases map to TRBD1. The V gene end was trimmed by 0 bases and the J gene end by 5 bases; junction bases not matched to a gene: 6. The CDR3 runs 14 residues. CDR1 is DFQATT, CDR2 SNEGSKA, per germline (reference sequence). CDR3 region: CSARDPTGPYGYTF. The CDR3 DNA follows: TGCAGTGCTAGAGATCCGACAGGGCCTTATGGCTACACCTTC.